This TCR beta chain was identified during a study of blood T cells in healthy people across ages. Germline loops: CDR1 SGHDT, CDR2 YYEEEE. V shed 0 bases and J shed 1 base, with 13 bases lying between them. The CDR3 is 16 amino acids. This clonotype was recorded once. Then a second PCR, running roughly 7 to 11 cycles, was carried out with a sample-barcoded 5' primer and a J-beta primer mix. TCRdb reanalysed the 5' RACE reads using MiXCR and keeps one entry per CDR3 protein. The data show 800,000 or so distinct CDR3 sequences, with just under 25% seen just once and under 4% held by the top ten. These data were likewise used in another study, on T cells of mothers and their children.

Source material: blood. This TCR derives from a boy younger than 18 in good health. This chain links TRBV5-6 with TRBJ2-5; D may match TRBD1 or TRBD2 (5 bases each). The CDR3 DNA reads TGTGCCAGCAGCTTGGCTTTGGGGACCAGCCAAGAGACCCAGTACTTC. It translates to CASSLALGTSQETQYF. Looking up the rest from reference TRBV5-6 and TRBJ2-5 gives the full variable domain: DAGVTQSPTHLIKTRGQQVTLRCSPKSGHDTVSWYQQALGQGPQFIFQYYEEEERQRGNFPDRFSGHQFPNYSSELNVNALLLGDSALYLCASSLALGTSQETQYFGPGTRLLVL.